This T cell receptor (beta chain) was profiled in a study of cytomegalovirus exposure and HLA in healthy donors. About this clone itself: What it binds is not known.

The PCR contained 60 Vbeta and 13 Jbeta primers. Using immunoSEQ multiplex PCR, the repertoire was profiled, and TCRdb retains in-frame clones only, with some absent. The top ten clones hold approximately 2.2% of a sample with under 200,000 clones, approximately 81% of them seen once. Whole-study results and caveats: The authors listed approximately 150 TCR beta chains as cytomegalovirus-associated. In an earlier analysis, about 90% or about 30%: the productive usage of most TCR beta V segments. When the data were analyzed later, several of the most significant clusters appeared to be linked to common viral pathogens. As was reported, the classifier diagnosed cytomegalovirus status with high specificity and sensitivity.

Germline V gives CDR1 MNHEY, CDR2 SVGAGI. Trimming removed 7 bases from V and 5 bases from J; junction bases left unmatched: 9. This CDR3 spans 15 amino acids. The sequencing sample was made of PBMCs. This receptor was obtained from a woman in her fifties or sixties in good health and CMV-seronegative. V is TRBV6-5 and J is TRBJ2-2; 8 bases align to TRBD1. The CDR3 sequence: CASNKAGGETGELFF. DNA of the CDR3: TGTGCCAGCAATAAGGCAGGGGGCGAGACCGGGGAGCTGTTTTTT.